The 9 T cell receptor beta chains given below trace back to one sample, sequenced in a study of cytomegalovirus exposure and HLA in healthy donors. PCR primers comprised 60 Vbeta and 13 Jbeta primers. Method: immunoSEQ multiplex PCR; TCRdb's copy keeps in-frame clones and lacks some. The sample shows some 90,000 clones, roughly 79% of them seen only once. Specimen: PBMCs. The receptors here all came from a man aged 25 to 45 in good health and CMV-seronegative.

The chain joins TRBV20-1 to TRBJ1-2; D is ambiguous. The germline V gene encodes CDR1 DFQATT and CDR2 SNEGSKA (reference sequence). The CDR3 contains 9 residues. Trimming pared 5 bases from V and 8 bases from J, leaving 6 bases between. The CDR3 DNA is TGCAGTGCTGAGGAGGGCTACACCTTC. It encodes CSAEEGYTF.

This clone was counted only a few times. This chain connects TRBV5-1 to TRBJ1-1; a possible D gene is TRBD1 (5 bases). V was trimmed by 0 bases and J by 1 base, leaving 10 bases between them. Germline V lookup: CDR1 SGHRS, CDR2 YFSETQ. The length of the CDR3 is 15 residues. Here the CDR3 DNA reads TGCGCCAGCAGCTTGGGTGGGGGGTCGAACACTGAAGCTTTCTTT. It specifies CASSLGGGSNTEAFF.

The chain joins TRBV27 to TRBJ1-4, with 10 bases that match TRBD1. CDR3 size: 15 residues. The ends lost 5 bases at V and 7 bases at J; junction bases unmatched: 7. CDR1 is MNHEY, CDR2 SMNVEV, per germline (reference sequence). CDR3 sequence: CASSPWDRGGEKLFF. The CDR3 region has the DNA TGTGCCAGCAGTCCATGGGACAGGGGCGGTGAAAAACTGTTTTTT.

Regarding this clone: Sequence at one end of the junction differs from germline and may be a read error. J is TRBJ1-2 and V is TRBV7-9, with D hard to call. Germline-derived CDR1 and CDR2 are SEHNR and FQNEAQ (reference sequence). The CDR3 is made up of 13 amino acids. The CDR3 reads CASSLMSNYGYTF. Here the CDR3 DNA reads TGTGCCAGCAGCTTGATGAGTAACTATGGCTACACCTTT.

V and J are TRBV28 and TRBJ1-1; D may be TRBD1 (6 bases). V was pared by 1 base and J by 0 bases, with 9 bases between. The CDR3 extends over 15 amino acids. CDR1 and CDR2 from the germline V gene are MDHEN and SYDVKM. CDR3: CASSLLGAVNTEAFF. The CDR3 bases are TGTGCCAGCAGTTTATTGGGGGCGGTGAACACTGAAGCTTTCTTT.

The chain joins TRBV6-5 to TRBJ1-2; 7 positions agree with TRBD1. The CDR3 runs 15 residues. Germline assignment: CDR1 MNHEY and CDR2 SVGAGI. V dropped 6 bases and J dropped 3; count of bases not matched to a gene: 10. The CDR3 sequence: CASRRQGIPDYGYTF. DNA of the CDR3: TGTGCCAGCAGACGACAGGGCATCCCCGACTATGGCTACACCTTC.

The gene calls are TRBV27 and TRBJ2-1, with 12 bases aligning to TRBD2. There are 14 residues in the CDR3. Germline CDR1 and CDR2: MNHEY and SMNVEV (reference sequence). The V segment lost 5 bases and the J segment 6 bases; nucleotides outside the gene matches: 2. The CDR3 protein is CASSATSGGNEQFF. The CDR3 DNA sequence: TGTGCCAGCAGTGCGACTAGCGGGGGCAATGAGCAGTTCTTC.

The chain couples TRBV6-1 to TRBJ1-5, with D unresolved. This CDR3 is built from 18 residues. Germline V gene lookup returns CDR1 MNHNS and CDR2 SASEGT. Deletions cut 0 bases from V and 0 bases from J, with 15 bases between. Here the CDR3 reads CASSEARSNKGSNQPQHF. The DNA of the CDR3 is TGTGCCAGCAGTGAAGCGAGGAGCAACAAAGGTAGCAATCAGCCCCAGCATTTT.

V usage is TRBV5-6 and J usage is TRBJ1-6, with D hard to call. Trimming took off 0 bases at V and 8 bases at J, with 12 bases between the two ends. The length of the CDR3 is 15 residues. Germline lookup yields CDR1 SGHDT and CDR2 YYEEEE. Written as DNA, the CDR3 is TGTGCCAGCAGCTTGGTCAGCAGGTTGGATTCACCCCTCCACTTT. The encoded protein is CASSLVSRLDSPLHF.